These 30 T cell receptor beta chains were sequenced from one sample in a study of identical twins. TCRdb called the 5' RACE reads again in MiXCR, with one record for every CDR3 protein. The top ten clones hold roughly 3.2% of a sample with 550,000 to 700,000 distinct CDR3 sequences, 9% to 10% of them seen once. These data also formed part of another study, on yellow fever vaccine responses in identical twins.

Sequenced input: PBMCs. The receptors come from a woman aged 18-30 years in good health.

Many counts were recorded for this clonotype. V usage is TRBV7-8 and J usage is TRBJ1-1; D is perhaps TRBD1 (5 bases). From germline, CDR1 is SGHVS and CDR2 FQNEAQ. Trimming left V 7 bases short and J 7 bases short, with 19 bases between. The CDR3 is 14 residues long. In DNA form, the CDR3 reads TGTGCCAGCACCAATGGGAGGGGAAGGGATGAAGCTTTCTTT. Protein sequence: CASTNGRGRDEAFF. The full variable domain, rest sourced from reference TRBV7-8 and TRBJ1-1, is GAGVSQSPRYKVAKRGQDVALRCDPISGHVSLFWYQQALGQGPEFLTYFQNEAQLDKSGLPSDRFFAERPEGSVSTLKIQRTQQEDSAVYLCASTNGRGRDEAFFGQGTRLTVV.

This clonotype was seen more than once but under ten times. The chain carries TRBV5-1 and TRBJ1-6; D not certain. Germline CDR1 and CDR2: SGHRS and YFSETQ. There are 14 residues in the CDR3. The V and J ends lost 2 bases and 2 bases respectively, with 5 bases between them. The CDR3 here is CASSFGPYNSPLHF. The CDR3 nucleotides are TGCGCCAGCAGCTTCGGACCCTATAATTCACCCCTCCACTTT.

Only a few counts were recorded for this clonotype. The genes are TRBV6-2 or TRBV6-3 and TRBJ1-5; 10 bases line up with TRBD1. Looked up from germline, CDR1 is MNHEY and CDR2 is SVGEGT. This CDR3 is 14 amino acids long. The V gene end was trimmed by 5 bases and the J gene end by 6 bases; junction bases not matched to a gene: 4. The CDR3 nucleotides are TGTGCCAGCAGTCGGGACAGGGGAAGTCAGCCCCAGCATTTT. It specifies CASSRDRGSQPQHF.

Many counts were recorded for this clonotype. The chain is built from TRBV10-3 and TRBJ2-7; D might be TRBD1 (5 bases). Deletions cut 6 bases from V and 1 base from J, with 19 bases between. Germline lookup yields CDR1 ENHRY and CDR2 SYGVKD. CDR3 length equals 16 residues. The CDR3 nucleotides are TGTGCCATCAGCGGAACCGACAGTAAGAGTTCCTACGAGCAGTACTTC. Protein sequence: CAISGTDSKSSYEQYF.

This chain joins TRBV6-2 or TRBV6-3 and TRBJ2-3, with 8 bases aligning to TRBD2. CDR3 length: 20 amino acids. Germline values: CDR1 MNHEY, CDR2 SVGEGT. V was pared by 0 bases and J by 4 bases, with 18 bases of the junction left unmatched. Here the CDR3 reads CASSYSSLSASGSWSDTQYF. In DNA, the CDR3 is TGTGCCAGCAGTTACTCGAGCCTCTCCGCCAGCGGGAGTTGGTCAGATACGCAGTATTTT.

This clonotype was counted at least ten times. The V call is TRBV7-2, the J call TRBJ2-3; D remains ambiguous. Trimming removed 3 bases at V and 2 bases at J, with 6 bases between. The CDR3 has 13 amino acids. CDR1 SGHTA and CDR2 FQGNSA come from the germline V gene. CDR3 protein: CASSLTHTDTQYF. CDR3 nucleotides: TGTGCCAGCAGCTTGACCCACACAGATACGCAGTATTTT. Using reference TRBV7-2 and TRBJ2-3 for the parts outside the CDR3, the full variable domain is GAGVSQSPSNKVTEKGKDVELRCDPISGHTALYWYRQSLGQGLEFLIYFQGNSAPDKSGLPSDRFSAERTGGSVSTLTIQRTQQEDSAVYLCASSLTHTDTQYFGPGTRLTVL.

V gene TRBV5-6 combines with J gene TRBJ2-1; D possibly matches TRBD1 or TRBD2 (6 bases each). CDR1 and CDR2 (germline): SGHDT, YYEEEE. This CDR3 is built from 14 residues. Trimming shortened V by 7 bases and J by 4 bases, and 15 bases separated the two germline ends. The CDR3 is CASQDGGGYNEQFF. CDR3 bases: TGTGCCAGCCAAGACGGAGGGGGTTACAATGAGCAGTTCTTC.

The chain joins TRBV7-9 to TRBJ1-2; 9 bases are a match to TRBD1. The CDR3 covers 15 residues. Germline trimming cut 4 bases from V and 5 bases from J; bases unmatched to any gene: 8. Germline V CDR1 and CDR2: SEHNR, FQNEAQ (reference sequence). The CDR3 reads CASSSKGTGLYGYTF. The CDR3 DNA follows: TGTGCCAGCAGCTCGAAAGGGACAGGGCTTTATGGCTACACCTTC. The full variable domain, completed using reference TRBV7-9 and TRBJ1-2, is DTGVSQNPRHKITKRGQNVTFRCDPISEHNRLYWYRQTLGQGPEFLTYFQNEAQLEKSRLLSDRFSAERPKGSFSTLEIQRTEQGDSAMYLCASSSKGTGLYGYTFGSGTRLTVV.

This clonotype appeared a few times. J is TRBJ2-1 and V is TRBV9; a possible D gene is TRBD2 (6 bases). The CDR3 consists of 14 residues. Trimming removed 7 bases from V and 5 bases from J, with 16 bases in between. Germline-derived CDR1 and CDR2 are SGDLS and YYNGEE. The CDR3 protein is CASEDRGGDNEQFF. The CDR3, as DNA: TGTGCCAGCGAAGACCGGGGAGGAGACAATGAGCAGTTCTTC.

The chain joins TRBV5-4 to TRBJ1-1, with TRBD1 as a possible D gene (5 bases). Trimming pared 4 bases from V and 1 base from J, leaving 14 bases between. Per the germline V gene, CDR1 is SGHNT and CDR2 is YYREEE (reference sequence). The CDR3 loop spans 15 amino acids. The CDR3 nucleotides are TGTGCCAGCAGCCCCTCGACAGAGGAGAACACTGAAGCTTTCTTT. It translates to CASSPSTEENTEAFF.

This clonotype was counted at least ten times. The CDR3 DNA reads TGCGCCAGCAGCTCAACAGGCACAGATACGCAGTATTTT. This sequence encodes CASSSTGTDTQYF. The chain has TRBV5-1 and TRBJ2-3; no clear D gene. Germline lookup yields CDR1 SGHRS and CDR2 YFSETQ. Trimming removed 3 bases from V and 1 base from J, with 6 bases in between. CDR3 length: 13 residues.

This chain connects TRBV15 to TRBJ2-5; D is uncertain. The germline V gene encodes CDR1 LNHNV and CDR2 YYDKDF (reference sequence). This CDR3 is 18 amino acids long. With 0 bases removed from V and 4 bases from J, the gap between germline ends came to 21 bases. CDR3: CATSRDWRSERSRETQYF. DNA of the CDR3: TGTGCCACCAGCAGAGATTGGCGGTCGGAGCGCTCCAGAGAGACCCAGTACTTC. Full variable domain (remainder filled in from reference TRBV15 and TRBJ2-5): DAMVIQNPRYQVTQFGKPVTLSCSQTLNHNVMYWYQQKSSQAPKLLFHYYDKDFNNEADTPDNFQSRRPNTSFCFLDIRSPGLGDTAMYLCATSRDWRSERSRETQYFGPGTRLLVL.

This clonotype has only one observation. V is TRBV19 and J is TRBJ2-7, with a tentative D call TRBD2 (6 bases). This CDR3 has 14 residues. The V end was cut by 1 base, the J end by 1 base, with 8 bases between. Germline V gene sequence: CDR1 LNHDA, CDR2 SQIVND (reference sequence). CDR3 sequence: CASSIARGSYEQYF. The CDR3 DNA follows: TGTGCCAGTAGTATAGCGCGGGGATCCTACGAGCAGTACTTC.

In this sample, this clonotype turned up many times. V and J are TRBV29-1 and TRBJ2-1; TRBD2 matches at 13 bases. CDR1 and CDR2 from the germline V gene are SQVTM and ANQGSEA. The V gene end was trimmed by 5 bases and the J gene end by 7 bases; junction bases not matched to a gene: 14. CDR3 length: 17 residues. The CDR3 protein is CSVRKGVSLAGGNEQFF. The CDR3 nucleotides read TGCAGCGTTCGGAAGGGGGTTTCACTAGCGGGAGGGAATGAGCAGTTCTTC.

This clonotype appeared many times. This chain uses TRBV5-1 with TRBJ2-7, with D possibly TRBD1 on 6 matching bases. V lost 4 bases and J lost 5, with 19 bases in between. This CDR3 region has 15 residues. Germline CDR1 and CDR2: SGHRS and YFSETQ. In DNA form, the CDR3 reads TGCGCCAGCAGCGCGACAGGCAAAACTGAAAACGAGCAGTACTTC. This encodes CASSATGKTENEQYF. The whole variable domain, filled in from reference TRBV5-1 and TRBJ2-7, reads KAGVTQTPRYLIKTRGQQVTLSCSPISGHRSVSWYQQTPGQGLQFLFEYFSETQRNKGNFPGRFSGRQFSNSRSEMNVSTLELGDSALYLCASSATGKTENEQYFGPGTRLTVT.

This clonotype occurred many times. V usage is TRBV20-1 and J usage is TRBJ2-7; D perhaps matches TRBD1 (5 bases). There are 15 residues in the CDR3. Germline-derived CDR1 and CDR2 are DFQATT and SNEGSKA (reference sequence). Deletions cut 0 bases from V and 2 bases from J, with 14 bases between. The CDR3 sequence: CSARDRTSPPYEQYF. CDR3 DNA: TGCAGTGCTAGAGACAGGACATCGCCCCCCTACGAGCAGTACTTC.

The chain employs TRBV19 and TRBJ2-7; D not resolved. This CDR3 contains 14 residues. V lost 5 bases and J lost 3, with 14 bases in between. Germline values: CDR1 LNHDA, CDR2 SQIVND (reference sequence). The CDR3 reads CASSHNPSDYEQYF. CDR3 DNA: TGTGCCAGTAGTCATAACCCCTCGGACTACGAGCAGTACTTC.

V is TRBV5-1 and J is TRBJ2-3; 9 nucleotides agree with TRBD1. The V and J ends lost 4 bases and 9 bases, in that order; junction bases with no gene match: 12. The CDR3 extends over 15 amino acids. The germline gives CDR1 SGHRS, CDR2 YFSETQ. This CDR3 is CASSDNRDREETQYF. The CDR3 nucleotides are TGCGCCAGCAGCGACAACCGGGACAGGGAGGAAACGCAGTATTTT.

CDR3 region: CASSYFTTSGGTGELFF. DNA of the CDR3: TGTGCCAGCAGTTACTTTACGACTAGCGGCGGCACCGGGGAGCTGTTTTTT. J is TRBJ2-2 and V is TRBV6-5, with 9 bases matching TRBD2. The CDR3 spans 17 residues. Looked up from germline, CDR1 is MNHEY and CDR2 is SVGAGI. J was trimmed by 4 bases and V by 1 base; bases with no gene match: 7.

There are many counts of this clonotype. V is TRBV7-9 and J is TRBJ2-3; 9 nucleotides match TRBD2. The V gene's germline CDR1 is SEHNR and CDR2 FQNEAQ (reference sequence). The J segment lost 5 bases and the V segment lost 4 bases, leaving 7 bases of the junction unmatched. This CDR3 is 15 amino acids long. CDR3 region: CASSSLEAGGDTQYF. CDR3 sequence (DNA): TGTGCCAGCAGCTCCTTGGAAGCGGGAGGAGATACGCAGTATTTT.

This clonotype was seen repeatedly, ten times or more. Written as DNA, the CDR3 is TGTGCCAGCATCCTTCGGGAACTAGATTTACAAGAGACCCAGTACTTC. Translation: CASILRELDLQETQYF. V and J are TRBV7-8 and TRBJ2-5; D is perhaps TRBD2 (5 bases). The V and J ends lost 7 bases and 2 bases respectively, with 20 bases between them. Per germline, CDR1 SGHVS and CDR2 FQNEAQ. The CDR3 extends over 16 amino acids.

The chain couples TRBV20-1 to TRBJ2-3; 9 bases agree with TRBD2. The CDR3 has 15 residues. The junction had 8 bases not matched to a gene; V was cut back by 5 bases and J by 2 bases. Germline CDR1 and CDR2: DFQATT and SNEGSKA (reference sequence). The CDR3 sequence is CSAYPGTSHTDTQYF. CDR3 sequence (DNA): TGCAGTGCTTACCCCGGGACTAGCCACACAGATACGCAGTATTTT.

The chain uses TRBV5-6 and TRBJ2-1; perhaps TRBD2 as D (6 bases). V lost 2 bases and J lost 10, with 16 bases in between. The CDR3 spans 14 residues. The germline gives CDR1 SGHDT, CDR2 YYEEEE. CDR3 in DNA: TGTGCCAGCAGCTTTGAGGTGGGAGGCGGGGAGCAGTTCTTC. This codes for CASSFEVGGGEQFF.

Comments on this clonotype: A read error may explain this, as a much larger clone is one base away. The chain employs TRBV12-3 or TRBV12-4 and TRBJ1-1; D uncertain. The CDR3 consists of 15 residues. With 6 bases removed from V and 2 bases from J, the gap between germline ends came to 16 bases. This CDR3 reads CASRPRPAINTEAFF. The CDR3 DNA reads TGTGCCAGCAGACCGCGTCCAGCCATTAACACTGAAGCTTTCTTT.

This chain connects TRBV20-1 to TRBJ2-1; the D gene could be TRBD1 or TRBD2 (6 bases each). Trimming removed 7 bases at V and 2 bases at J, with 18 bases between. Germline-derived CDR1 and CDR2 are DFQATT and SNEGSKA (reference sequence). The CDR3 totals 15 residues. CDR3 in DNA: TGCAGTGTTGTTAGGGGGGCGTCTACCTACAATGAGCAGTTCTTC. Encoded protein: CSVVRGASTYNEQFF.

This rearrangement joins TRBV7-2 to TRBJ2-7; a weak D match, TRBD1 (6 bases). V lost 5 bases and J 0 bases, leaving 14 bases between the germline ends. Germline CDR1 reads SGHTA; CDR2 reads FQGNSA. The CDR3 loop spans 15 amino acids. CDR3 protein: CASSPKTGLSYEQYF. The CDR3 region has the DNA TGTGCCAGCAGCCCGAAGACAGGCCTCTCCTACGAGCAGTACTTC.

This clonotype came up many times. The rearrangement joins TRBV5-4 to TRBJ2-7; the D gene is possibly TRBD2 (5 bases). The CDR3 length is 11 residues. Trimming shortened V by 4 bases and J by 7 bases, and 9 bases separated the two germline ends. In germline, CDR1 is SGHNT, CDR2 YYREEE (reference sequence). This CDR3 is CASSRGREQYF. CDR3 sequence (DNA): TGTGCCAGCAGCCGGGGAAGGGAGCAGTACTTC.

The chain uses TRBV2 and TRBJ2-2; no firm D call. Trimming removed 0 bases at V and 6 bases at J, with 17 bases between. The CDR3 has 17 residues. Germline CDR1 is SNHLY and CDR2 is FYNNEI. The CDR3 loop reads CASSEAGGLKPPGELFF. CDR3 in DNA: TGTGCCAGCAGTGAAGCGGGTGGGCTAAAGCCCCCCGGGGAGCTGTTTTTT.

Concerning this clonotype itself: A much larger clone differs from this one at a single base, so this may be a read error. Given the absence of the conserved phenylalanine or tryptophan at the CDR3 end, a read error is likely. J is TRBJ2-7 and V is TRBV10-3; D call uncertain. Germline V gene lookup returns CDR1 ENHRY and CDR2 SYGVKD. CDR3 length: 12 residues. V dropped 5 bases and J dropped 3 bases, with 8 bases sitting between them. The CDR3 DNA sequence: TGTGCCATCAGTCTTCCAAGCTACGAGCAGTACTCC. This sequence encodes CAISLPSYEQYS.

This clonotype showed up many times. The genes are TRBV6-4 and TRBJ2-3; weak D call: TRBD2 (6 bases). The germline V gene has CDR1 MRHNA and CDR2 SNTAGT. V shed 2 bases and J shed 3 bases, with 12 bases lying between them. The CDR3 runs 15 residues. CDR3 bases: TGTGCCAGCAGTGACGGAGTAGCGGCTACAGATACGCAGTATTTT. Translating gives CASSDGVAATDTQYF.